This T cell receptor beta chain was obtained from a study of blood T cells in healthy people across ages. This clonotype has just one count. The antigen remains undetermined. One end of the junction is discordant with germline, which a read error may explain. Points from the study as a whole: Using unsorted PBMCs precluded a conclusive naive versus antigen-experienced comparison.

Isolation recovered at least 7 million PBMCs from every sample. Together with a sample-barcoded 5' primer, a J-beta primer mix was included in a second PCR lasting roughly 6 to 12 cycles. A tag from a template-switch adaptor with 12 random nucleotides marked each cDNA molecule. There were at least 3 million CDR3-containing paired-end reads obtained from each sample. MiXCR was run by TCRdb on the 5' RACE reads, yielding one entry per CDR3 protein. The sample lists roughly 1.9 million distinct CDR3 sequences; 30% to 40% were seen once. Germline CDR1 reads SQVTM; CDR2 reads ANQGSEA. The length of the CDR3 is 17 residues.

The sample comprised blood. The gene calls are TRBV29-1 and TRBJ1-2, with 8 bases identical to TRBD1. This TCR was recovered from a human donor in good health. The CDR3 loop reads CSVIKSQGAQGHYDYTF. DNA of the CDR3: TGCAGCGTTATAAAGTCCCAGGGGGCGCAAGGTCACTATGACTACACCTTC.